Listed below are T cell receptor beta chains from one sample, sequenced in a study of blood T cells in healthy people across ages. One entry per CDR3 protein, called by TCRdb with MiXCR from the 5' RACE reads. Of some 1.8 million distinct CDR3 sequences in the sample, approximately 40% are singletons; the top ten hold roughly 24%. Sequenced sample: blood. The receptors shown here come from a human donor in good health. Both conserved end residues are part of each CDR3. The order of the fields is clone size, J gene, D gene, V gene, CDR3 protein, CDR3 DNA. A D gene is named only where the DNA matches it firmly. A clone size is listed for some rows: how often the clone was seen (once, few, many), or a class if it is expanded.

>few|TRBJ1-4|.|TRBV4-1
CASSQVDNEKLFF
TGCGCCAGCAGCCAAGTTGACAATGAAAAACTGTTTTTT
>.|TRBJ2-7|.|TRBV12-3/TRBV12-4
CASSPAMGYEQYF
TGTGCCAGCAGTCCGGCGATGGGCTACGAGCAGTACTTC
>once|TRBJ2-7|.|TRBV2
CASSPVGGGLYEQYF
TGTGCCAGCAGTCCCGTGGGGGGGGGCCTCTACGAGCAGTACTTC
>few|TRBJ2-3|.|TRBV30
CAWSDGLEGSDTQYF
TGTGCCTGGAGTGACGGTCTTGAAGGGTCGGATACGCAGTATTTT
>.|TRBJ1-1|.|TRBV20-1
CSARDSWNTEAFF
TGCAGTGCTAGAGACAGCTGGAACACTGAAGCTTTCTTT
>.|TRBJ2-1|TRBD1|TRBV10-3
CAISESKGTGARNEQFF
TGTGCCATCAGTGAGTCGAAAGGGACAGGCGCCAGGAATGAGCAGTTCTTC
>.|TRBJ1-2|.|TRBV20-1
CSARDNRNYGYTF
TGCAGTGCTAGAGATAACAGGAATTATGGCTACACCTTC
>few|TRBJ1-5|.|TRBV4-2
CASSSSYNQPQHF
TGTGCCAGCAGTTCTTCCTACAATCAGCCCCAGCATTTT
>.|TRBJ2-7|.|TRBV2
CACSEGWSRDEQYF
TGTGCCTGCAGTGAAGGGTGGTCTCGGGACGAGCAGTACTTC
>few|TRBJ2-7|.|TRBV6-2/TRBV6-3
CASSPPGDYGYEQYF
TGTGCCAGCAGTCCCCCCGGCGACTACGGCTACGAGCAGTACTTC
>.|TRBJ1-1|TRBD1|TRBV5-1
CASSLESGTGNTEAFF
TGCGCCAGCAGCTTGGAATCCGGGACAGGGAACACTGAAGCTTTCTTT
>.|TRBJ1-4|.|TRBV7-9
CASSSRRQRRNEKLFF
TGTGCCAGCAGCTCCCGCCGCCAGCGAAGAAATGAAAAACTGTTTTTT
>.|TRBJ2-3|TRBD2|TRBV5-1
CASSLDPTSGGTDAQYF
TGCGCCAGCAGTTTGGACCCAACTAGCGGGGGCACAGATGCGCAGTATTTT
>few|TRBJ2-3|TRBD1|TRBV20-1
CSAPTGAGTDTQYF
TGCAGTGCCCCGACAGGGGCAGGCACAGATACGCAGTATTTT
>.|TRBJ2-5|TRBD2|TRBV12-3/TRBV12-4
CASRSRERTQETQYF
TGTGCCAGCAGGTCGCGGGAGCGGACTCAAGAGACCCAGTACTTC
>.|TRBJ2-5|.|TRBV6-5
CASSSPGGPETQYF
TGTGCCAGCAGTTCTCCGGGGGGCCCGGAGACCCAGTACTTC
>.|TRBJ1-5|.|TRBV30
CAWSQGFDQPQHF
TGTGCCTGGAGCCAGGGTTTTGATCAGCCCCAGCATTTT
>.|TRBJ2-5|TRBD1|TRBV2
CASSGHRGWGETQYF
TGTGCCAGCAGCGGGCACAGGGGTTGGGGAGAGACCCAGTACTTC
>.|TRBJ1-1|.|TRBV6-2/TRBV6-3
CASSYRWTDPSTEAFF
TGTGCCAGCAGTTACCGTTGGACAGACCCCTCCACTGAAGCTTTCTTT
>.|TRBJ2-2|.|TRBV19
CASLNGENTGELFF
TGTGCCTCCCTTAACGGGGAGAACACCGGGGAGCTGTTTTTT
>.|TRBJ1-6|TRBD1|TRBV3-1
CASSKSGGSYNSPLHF
TGTGCCAGCAGCAAATCAGGGGGCTCCTATAATTCACCCCTCCACTTT
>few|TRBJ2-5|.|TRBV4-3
CASSPSYRETQYF
TGCGCCAGCAGCCCCTCCTATAGGGAGACCCAGTACTTC
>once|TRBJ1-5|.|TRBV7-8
CASSPMTVDQPQHF
TGTGCCAGCAGCCCGATGACAGTGGATCAGCCCCAGCATTTT
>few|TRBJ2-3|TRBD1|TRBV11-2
CASSYILPQGAPKPLTDTQYF
TGTGCCAGCAGCTACATTCTTCCCCAGGGGGCCCCTAAACCGCTCACAGATACGCAGTATTTT
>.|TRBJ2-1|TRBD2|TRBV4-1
CASSQGLAVLSYNEQFF
TGCGCCAGCAGCCAGGGACTAGCGGTTCTCTCCTACAACGAGCAGTTCTTC
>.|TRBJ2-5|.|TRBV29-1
CSVEIVPQETQYF
TGCAGCGTTGAAATCGTTCCACAAGAGACCCAGTACTTC
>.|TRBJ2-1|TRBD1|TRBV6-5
CASSYSPTQGEASYEQFF
TGTGCCAGCAGTTACTCGCCTACGCAGGGGGAAGCGAGCTACGAGCAGTTCTTC
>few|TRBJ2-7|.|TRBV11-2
CASSLSSPEQYF
TGTGCCAGCAGCTTATCTAGCCCCGAGCAGTACTTC
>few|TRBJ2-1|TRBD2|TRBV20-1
CSASPNPAGVTDEQFF
TGCAGTGCTAGTCCCAATCCAGCGGGGGTTACGGATGAGCAGTTCTTC
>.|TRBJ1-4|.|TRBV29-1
CSVRGFINEKRFF
TGCAGCGTTAGGGGGTTTATTAATGAAAAACGGTTTTTT
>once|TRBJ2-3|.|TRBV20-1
CSAAEGSGRGTDTQYF
TGCAGTGCAGCTGAGGGGAGCGGCCGAGGTACAGATACGCAGTATTTT
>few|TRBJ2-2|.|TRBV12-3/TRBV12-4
CASSPESQGGTGELFF
TGTGCCAGCAGTCCCGAATCCCAGGGAGGCACCGGGGAGCTGTTTTTT
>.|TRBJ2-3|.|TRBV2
CARTPGQLTDTRYF
TGTGCCAGAACACCGGGACAACTCACAGATACGCGGTATTTT
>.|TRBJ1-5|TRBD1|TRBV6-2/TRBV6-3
CASSTGTGWQPQHF
TGTGCCAGCAGCACCGGGACAGGGTGGCAGCCCCAGCATTTT
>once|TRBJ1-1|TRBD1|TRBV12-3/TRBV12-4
CASSLQGGPGTEAFF
TGTGCCAGCAGTTTACAGGGGGGCCCAGGCACTGAAGCTTTCTTT
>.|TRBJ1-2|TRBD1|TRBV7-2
CASSSPAQGVNYGYTF
TGTGCCAGCAGCTCACCGGCGCAGGGGGTTAACTATGGCTACACCTTC
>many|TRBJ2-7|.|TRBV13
CASSFGSFYEQYF
TGTGCCAGCAGCTTCGGTTCTTTCTACGAGCAGTACTTC
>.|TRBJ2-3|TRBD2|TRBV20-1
CSAKSGTSDGTDTQYF
TGCAGTGCTAAGAGCGGGACTAGCGACGGCACAGATACGCAGTATTTT
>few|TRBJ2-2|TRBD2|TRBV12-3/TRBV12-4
CASSPQTSGGPNTGELFF
TGTGCCAGCAGTCCGCAGACTAGCGGGGGGCCGAACACCGGGGAGCTGTTTTTT
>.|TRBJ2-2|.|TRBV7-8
CASSLTIRGELFF
TGTGCCAGCAGCTTAACTATCAGGGGGGAGCTGTTTTTT
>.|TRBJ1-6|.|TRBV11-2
CASSPQRHANSPLHF
TGTGCCAGCAGCCCACAAAGACACGCTAATTCACCCCTCCACTTT
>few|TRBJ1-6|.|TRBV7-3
CASSLGYQGTGLNSPLHF
TGTGCCAGCAGCCTTGGTTATCAGGGGACGGGGCTGAATTCACCCCTCCACTTT
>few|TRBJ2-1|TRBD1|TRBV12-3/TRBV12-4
CASSFRTGILSEQFF
TGTGCCAGCAGTTTTCGGACAGGGATTTTGTCTGAGCAGTTCTTC
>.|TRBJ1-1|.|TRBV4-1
CAGSPRQTDGNTEAFF
TGCGCCGGCAGCCCGAGACAGACCGACGGTAATACTGAAGCTTTCTTT
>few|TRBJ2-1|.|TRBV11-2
CASSLGVGPEQFF
TGTGCCAGCAGCTTAGGAGTCGGACCGGAGCAGTTCTTC
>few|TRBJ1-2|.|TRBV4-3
CASSQVQPASQGGQGYTF
TGCGCCAGCAGCCAAGTTCAACCCGCCTCCCAGGGAGGTCAAGGCTACACCTTC
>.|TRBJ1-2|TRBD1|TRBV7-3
CASSLSNRGEGGYTF
TGTGCCAGCAGCTTATCCAACAGGGGTGAGGGTGGCTACACCTTC
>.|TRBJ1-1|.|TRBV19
CASSMGVGGMNTEAFF
TGTGCCAGTAGTATGGGGGTTGGCGGAATGAACACTGAAGCTTTCTTT
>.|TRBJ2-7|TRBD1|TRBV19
CASRYSDRAYEQYF
TGTGCCAGTCGTTACTCGGACAGGGCCTACGAGCAGTACTTC
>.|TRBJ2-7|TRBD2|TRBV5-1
CASRGRVGYEQYF
TGCGCCAGCCGGGGGAGGGTAGGCTACGAGCAGTACTTC
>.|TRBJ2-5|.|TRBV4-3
CASSQMPEQETQYF
TGCGCCAGCAGCCAAATGCCGGAACAAGAGACCCAGTACTTC
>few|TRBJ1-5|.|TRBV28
CASSLTASNQPQHF
TGTGCCAGCAGTTTGACCGCAAGCAATCAGCCCCAGCATTTT
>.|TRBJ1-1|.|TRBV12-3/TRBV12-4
CACSRGLNTEAFF
TGTGCCTGCAGTCGCGGGTTGAACACTGAAGCTTTCTTT
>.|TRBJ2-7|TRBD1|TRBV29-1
CSVGTGGAGQYF
TGCAGCGTTGGGACAGGGGGCGCGGGGCAGTACTTC
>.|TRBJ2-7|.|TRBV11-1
CASSVAQSHEQYF
TGTGCCAGCAGCGTAGCCCAGTCCCACGAGCAGTACTTC